The 21 T cell receptor beta chains below come from one sample, sequenced in a study of control samples from healthy donors and cancer patients. TCRdb's table, derived via immunoSEQ multiplex PCR, lists solely in-frame clones and lacks some. The top ten hold about 45% of the sample, which has about 42,000 clones, roughly 85% seen once. Sequenced input: blood. These receptor sequences come from a man between 60 and 70 years old in good health.

The CDR3 sequence is CASGRGGTGELFF. CDR3 sequence (DNA): TGTGCCAGCGGCAGGGGTGGCACCGGGGAGCTGTTTTTT. The chain employs TRBV7-8 and TRBJ2-2; possible D gene TRBD1, 6 bases. CDR3 size: 13 residues. Trimming cost V 8 bases and J 4 bases, with 11 bases left between them. Germline V gene lookup returns CDR1 SGHVS and CDR2 FQNEAQ.

The rearrangement links TRBV21-1 to TRBJ1-5. TRBV21-1 is a recognized pseudogene. CDR3 length equals 16 residues. The CDR3 is CASSPQAGADGQPQHF. The CDR3 DNA reads as TGTGCCAGCAGCCCTCAGGCGGGGGCGGATGGTCAGCCCCAGCATTTT.

The chain recombines TRBV5-6 with TRBJ2-1; possibly TRBD2 for D (6 bases). Trimming shortened V by 1 base and J by 6 bases, and 17 bases separated the two germline ends. This CDR3 is built from 16 residues. Germline values: CDR1 SGHDT, CDR2 YYEEEE. CDR3 protein: CASSLLRGISVNEQFF. CDR3 DNA sequence: TGTGCCAGCAGCTTGCTTCGCGGGATTTCGGTCAATGAGCAGTTCTTC.

The CDR3: CASSVAASTDTQYF. The CDR3 region has the DNA TGTGCCAGCAGCGTAGCGGCCAGCACAGATACGCAGTATTTT. The rearrangement joins TRBV9 to TRBJ2-3; no firm D call. Germline assignment: CDR1 SGDLS and CDR2 YYNGEE. V was cut by 0 bases and J by 0 bases, with 5 bases left in between. The CDR3 runs to 14 residues.

The gene calls are TRBV7-2 and TRBJ1-3; D is uncertain. The CDR3 is made up of 16 amino acids. CDR1 SGHTA and CDR2 FQGNSA come from the germline V gene. Trimming took off 2 bases at V and 1 base at J, with 12 bases between the two ends. CDR3 nucleotides: TGTGCCAGCAGCTTAAACTCCCCGGGGTCTGGAAACACCATATATTTT. It yields the protein CASSLNSPGSGNTIYF.

The rearrangement links TRBV28 to TRBJ1-1; D remains unclear. V gave up 6 bases and J gave up 4 bases, with 21 bases separating them. The CDR3 covers 16 residues. The germline V gene has CDR1 MDHEN and CDR2 SYDVKM. The CDR3 here is CASSPPGVLLGTEAFF. DNA of the CDR3: TGTGCCAGCAGCCCTCCCGGGGTCCTGTTAGGCACTGAAGCTTTCTTT.

This chain joins TRBV15 and TRBJ2-7; D tentatively fits TRBD1 or TRBD2 (6 bases each). The V end lost 5 bases, the J end lost 6 bases, and 20 bases lay between the germline ends. CDR1 is LNHNV, CDR2 YYDKDF, per germline (reference sequence). This CDR3 has 15 residues. The CDR3 reads CATSRDGGPAVEQYF. The CDR3 DNA follows: TGTGCCACCAGCCGCGACGGGGGCCCGGCGGTCGAGCAGTACTTC.

This clone was counted a few times. The chain is built from TRBV2 and TRBJ1-5, with D uncertain. The ends were cut back, 6 bases at V and 9 bases at J, with 15 bases in the middle. The CDR3 covers 13 residues. The germline V gene encodes CDR1 SNHLY and CDR2 FYNNEI. The DNA for the CDR3 is TGTGCCAGCAGACCGGGAAGGGATCGGCCCCAGCATTTT. This sequence encodes CASRPGRDRPQHF.

This clone was counted at least ten times. J is TRBJ2-5 and V is TRBV6-6, with D hard to call. This CDR3 is 12 amino acids long. Trimming stripped 2 bases from V and 5 bases from J, with 6 bases between. CDR1 and CDR2 (germline): MNHNY, SVGAGI (reference sequence). The CDR3 reads CASSYGGETQYF. CDR3 sequence (DNA): TGTGCCAGCAGTTACGGTGGGGAGACCCAGTACTTC.

The V gene is TRBV7-2, the J gene TRBJ2-1, with a possible D match to TRBD2 (5 bases). The CDR3 spans 14 residues. Germline V lookup: CDR1 SGHTA, CDR2 FQGNSA. V was clipped by 4 bases and J by 8 bases, with 15 bases between them. The CDR3 DNA sequence: TGTGCCAGCAGCTCCTTTTTGGGAGTCTATGAGCAGTTCTTC. It is translated as CASSSFLGVYEQFF.

CDR3 bases: TGTGCCAGCAGCCCGGGTGGACTAGCGGAAACAGATACGCAGTATTTT. Residues: CASSPGGLAETDTQYF. This chain uses TRBV7-2 with TRBJ2-3; 10 bases agree with TRBD2. This CDR3 region has 16 residues. The V gene end was trimmed by 5 bases and the J gene end by 3 bases; junction bases not matched to a gene: 8. CDR1 and CDR2 from the germline V gene are SGHTA and FQGNSA.

V is TRBV30 and J is TRBJ2-3; D is possibly TRBD2 (5 bases). Germline CDR1 GTSNPN, CDR2 SVGIG (reference sequence). V lost 2 bases and J lost 4, with 16 bases in between. The CDR3 is 15 amino acids. CDR3 amino acids: CAWSQGGSFADTQYF. The CDR3 nucleotides are TGTGCCTGGAGTCAAGGTGGGAGTTTCGCAGATACGCAGTATTTT.

The V and J genes are TRBV6-5 and TRBJ2-7; 13 bases match TRBD2. CDR1 is MNHEY and CDR2 is SVGAGI in the germline V gene. The junction had 8 bases not matched to a gene; V was cut back by 6 bases and J by 9 bases. The CDR3 covers 14 residues. The CDR3 DNA reads TGTGCCAGCAGACTAGCGGGAGGGTCCGAGGGGCAGTACTTC. This codes for CASRLAGGSEGQYF.

This rearrangement joins TRBV7-8 to TRBJ2-5; TRBD1 aligns across 10 bases. The CDR3 extends over 16 amino acids. The germline V gene has CDR1 SGHVS and CDR2 FQNEAQ. The trim removed 4 bases at V and 5 bases at J, leaving 10 bases unmatched. As DNA, the CDR3 is TGTGCCAGCAGCTCCGGGACAGGGGCGCAGCGGGAGACCCAGTACTTC. Protein product: CASSSGTGAQRETQYF.

The rearrangement links TRBV4-3 to TRBJ2-5; D may correspond to TRBD1 or TRBD2 (5 bases each). Per germline, CDR1 LGHNA and CDR2 YSLEER. V shed 3 bases and J shed 3 bases, with 14 bases lying between them. This CDR3 is built from 15 residues. The CDR3 sequence is CASSQTARGEETQYF. CDR3 nucleotide sequence: TGCGCCAGCAGCCAGACAGCTAGAGGGGAAGAGACCCAGTACTTC.

The chain couples TRBV10-3 to TRBJ2-3; 8 bases are shared with TRBD1. The CDR3 spans 14 residues. Trimming removed 4 bases from V and 8 bases from J; junction bases left unmatched: 8. Germline V gene data show CDR1 as ENHRY and CDR2 as SYGVKD. CDR3 sequence reads: CAISASQGASTQYF. For the CDR3, the DNA is TGTGCCATCAGTGCTTCTCAGGGGGCTTCTACGCAGTATTTT.

The chain carries TRBV7-9 and TRBJ1-2; D is perhaps TRBD1 (5 bases). The CDR3 has 15 amino acids. Trimming took 3 bases from V and 4 from J, leaving 15 bases between them. Per the germline V gene, CDR1 is SEHNR and CDR2 is FQNEAQ (reference sequence). The CDR3 loop is CASSFGSEGSYGYTF. The CDR3 DNA is TGTGCCAGCAGCTTTGGATCCGAGGGGAGCTATGGCTACACCTTC.

The chain employs TRBV14 and TRBJ1-1; 7 bases are a match to TRBD1. The V gene's germline CDR1 is SGHDN and CDR2 FVKESK. V lost 1 base and J lost 3; bases outside the gene matches: 5. CDR3 size: 15 residues. CDR3 sequence: CASSQVTGWDTEAFF. CDR3 bases: TGTGCCAGCAGCCAAGTGACAGGGTGGGACACTGAAGCTTTCTTT.

The J gene is TRBJ1-5, the V gene TRBV1. TRBV1 is an annotated pseudogene. The CDR3 runs 15 residues. This CDR3 reads CTSSQRGYSNQPQHF. The CDR3 DNA reads as TGCACCAGCAGCCAGCGAGGATATAGCAATCAGCCCCAGCATTTT.

This clone was observed a few times. The V and J genes are TRBV6-5 and TRBJ2-2, with unresolved D. This CDR3 has 15 residues. V lost 0 bases and J lost 6, with 11 bases in between. Germline CDR1 is MNHEY and CDR2 is SVGAGI. The CDR3 here is CASSYSGPGAGELFF. The CDR3 nucleotides are TGTGCCAGCAGTTACTCTGGACCTGGGGCCGGGGAGCTGTTTTTT.

V and J are TRBV28 and TRBJ2-1; 7 nucleotides line up with TRBD1. The ends lost 9 bases at V and 5 bases at J; junction bases unmatched: 7. The CDR3 loop spans 13 amino acids. The germline V gene has CDR1 MDHEN and CDR2 SYDVKM. CDR3 amino acids: CASRQGKHNEQFF. The CDR3 nucleotides read TGTGCCAGTAGACAGGGTAAACACAATGAGCAGTTCTTC. Based on the CDR3 plus reference TRBV28 and TRBJ2-1, the full variable domain is DVKVTQSSRYLVKRTGEKVFLECVQDMDHENMFWYRQDPGLGLRLIYFSYDVKMKEKGDIPEGYSVSREKKERFSLILESASTNQTSMYLCASRQGKHNEQFFGPGTRLTVL.